This T cell receptor (beta chain) was captured by sequencing in a study of beta chain features in type 1 diabetes. Study-wide results and caveats: TCRB CDR3s from Type 1 diabetes patients were moderately but significantly shorter in all four CD4+ subsets. cDNA-based reads could over-represent cells with high TCR expression.

This CDR3 has 15 amino acids. Germline V lookup: CDR1 SGHVS, CDR2 FNYEAQ. Trimming pared 4 bases from V and 1 base from J, leaving 13 bases between. Every isolated RNA sample was fully reverse transcribed, so sequencing captured expressed TCRB transcripts. The data were produced by immunoSEQ multiplex PCR, yet TCRdb's version contains in-frame clones alone and is incomplete. The sample carries about 99,000 clones, under 30% recorded once. This clone has just a few counts. Its antigen remains unidentified. Only one heparinised blood draw was taken per donor, and its volume averaged roughly 0.12 L. Using CD45RO/CCR7/CD25/CD127/CD95/CD27, CD4+ naive, central memory, regulatory and stem cell-like memory cells were sorted.

The clonotype comes from a woman between 18 and 29 years old with type 1 diabetes. V usage is TRBV7-6 and J usage is TRBJ1-1, with D perhaps matching TRBD1 (5 bases). The source material was central memory CD4+ T cells from blood. This chain's CDR3 is CASSYGGSWNTEAFF. CDR3 nucleotide sequence: TGTGCCAGCAGCTATGGGGGGTCGTGGAACACTGAAGCTTTCTTT. Drawing the rest from reference TRBV7-6 and TRBJ1-1, the complete variable domain is GAGVSQSPRYKVTKRGQDVALRCDPISGHVSLYWYRQALGQGPEFLTYFNYEAQQDKSGLPNDRFSAERPEGSISTLTIQRTEQRDSAMYRCASSYGGSWNTEAFFGQGTRLTVV.